These 23 T cell receptor beta chains share one sample of origin, sequenced in a study of human T cells and chemical hapten exposure (dated by TCRdb to the early 2020s). The sample's time point label is to be understood as: healthy volunteer bleed at 6 weeks. Total RNA was extracted from unfractionated whole blood that had been collected in Tempus Blood RNA tubes. Receptor amplification or capture employed RACE. The sequencing machine was a NextSeq 500. The raw public reads went through TCRdb reprocessing: fastp at Q25, MiXCR clone calling, in-frame beta chains kept. One record per CDR3 amino acid sequence lists the most common genes and DNA. In this sample the table shows about 80,000 distinct CDR3 sequences, about 8.6% of which occur a single time. The ten largest clones take up 1.5% to 2% of the sample. Source material: whole blood. These receptors were obtained from a female donor in good health. Some clones in this sample may be carry-over from other donors' samples.

The table lists this clonotype with many counts. This chain connects TRBV20-1 to TRBJ1-1, with unresolved D. This CDR3 spans 15 amino acids. From germline, CDR1 is DFQATT and CDR2 SNEGSKA (reference sequence). The V and J ends lost 2 bases and 2 bases respectively, with 15 bases between them. CDR3 nucleotides: TGCAGTGCTAGAAAAACGGGTCTCGCAAACACTGAAGCTTTCTTT. Amino acids: CSARKTGLANTEAFF.

This clonotype was observed a few times. J is TRBJ1-5 and V is TRBV12-3 or TRBV12-4; D not resolved. V lost 8 bases and J 6 bases, leaving 5 bases between the germline ends. CDR3 size: 10 residues. For the CDR3, the DNA is TGTGCCAGCGGAGGTCAGCCCCAGCATTTT. Its protein product is CASGGQPQHF.

This clonotype was seen repeatedly, ten times or more. CDR3 coding DNA: TGTGCCAGTAGCCCCGGGGCAGCCAGCACAGATACGCAGTATTTT. As protein: CASSPGAASTDTQYF. The rearrangement links TRBV19 to TRBJ2-3; D tentatively reads TRBD1 or TRBD2 (5 bases each). In germline, CDR1 is LNHDA, CDR2 SQIVND (reference sequence). CDR3 length: 15 amino acids. The V and J ends lost 6 bases and 0 bases respectively, with 13 bases between them.

The genes are TRBV7-2 and TRBJ2-7; a possible D gene is TRBD1 (6 bases). The CDR3 loop spans 16 amino acids. Per the germline V gene, CDR1 is SGHTA and CDR2 is FQGNSA. V dropped 3 bases and J dropped 0 bases, with 15 bases sitting between them. The CDR3 DNA reads as TGTGCCAGCAGCTTGTCGACAGGATACAGCTCCTACGAGCAGTACTTC. Translation: CASSLSTGYSSYEQYF.

The chain is built from TRBV7-8 and TRBJ1-1; D gene unclear. CDR1 and CDR2 from the germline V gene are SGHVS and FQNEAQ. The CDR3 spans 13 residues. Trimming stripped 2 bases from V and 4 bases from J, with 8 bases between. The CDR3 is CASSLKQFTEAFF. In nucleotides, the CDR3 is TGTGCCAGCAGCTTAAAACAGTTCACTGAAGCTTTCTTT.

The chain combines TRBV6-2 or TRBV6-3 with TRBJ2-1, with a tentative D call TRBD1 (6 bases). The CDR3 has 12 amino acids. V shed 4 bases and J shed 8 bases, with 9 bases lying between them. CDR1 is MNHEY, CDR2 SVGEGT, per germline. The CDR3 DNA reads as TGTGCCAGCAGTTTACAGGGAGATGAGCAGTTCTTC. Amino acid sequence: CASSLQGDEQFF.

This clonotype was seen at least ten times. J is TRBJ2-3 and V is TRBV2; TRBD2 might be the D (5 bases). The CDR3 consists of 18 residues. Germline CDR1 is SNHLY and CDR2 is FYNNEI. V lost 4 bases and J lost 0, with 20 bases in between. The CDR3 coding sequence is TGTGCCAGCAGTGTCCCGGCCGACTACCTGACTAGCACAGATACGCAGTATTTT. It translates to CASSVPADYLTSTDTQYF.

A word on this clonotype: This sequence may be a read error, since a much larger clone differs from it by one base. The V gene is TRBV5-1, the J gene TRBJ2-7, with 10 positions matching TRBD1. CDR1 SGHRS and CDR2 YFSETQ come from the germline V gene. V gave up 5 bases and J gave up 1 base; unmatched junction bases: 9. CDR3 size: 16 residues. CDR3 amino acids: CASRLRGDRGSYEQYF. In DNA, the CDR3 is TGCGCCAGCAGGCTTCGGGGGGACAGGGGTTCCTACGAGCAGTACTTC.

This clonotype was counted only a few times. V usage is TRBV4-3 and J usage is TRBJ2-1; 9 bases are a match to TRBD1. The germline V gene encodes CDR1 LGHNA and CDR2 YSLEER. V lost 1 base and J lost 1; bases outside the gene matches: 5. The length of the CDR3 is 17 residues. CDR3 sequence reads: CASSQGDRDFSYNEQFF. CDR3 DNA: TGCGCCAGCAGCCAAGGGGACAGGGACTTTTCCTACAATGAGCAGTTCTTC.

This clonotype was counted ten times or more. The chain uses TRBV7-9 and TRBJ1-1; TRBD1 might be the D (5 bases). There are 15 residues in the CDR3. Trimming stripped 1 base from V and 6 bases from J, with 15 bases between. Germline V gives CDR1 SEHNR, CDR2 FQNEAQ (reference sequence). The CDR3, as DNA: TGTGCCAGCAGCTTAGGGGGGTATGGGGGAGCTGAAGCTTTCTTT. Amino acid sequence: CASSLGGYGGAEAFF.

In DNA form, the CDR3 reads TGTGCCAGCAGCCTCCCGAGTCCCGGAGAGACCCAGTACTTC. Residues: CASSLPSPGETQYF. This chain connects TRBV2 to TRBJ2-5, with unresolved D. Germline assignment: CDR1 SNHLY and CDR2 FYNNEI. V was clipped by 6 bases and J by 4 bases, with 15 bases between them. The CDR3 is 14 residues long.

A note on this clonotype: Because the CDR3 is missing its conserved closing phenylalanine or tryptophan, this is likely a read error. The chain joins TRBV20-1 to TRBJ2-1; 7 nucleotides agree with TRBD2. The length of the CDR3 is 13 residues. The V gene end was trimmed by 4 bases and the J gene end by 9 bases; junction bases not matched to a gene: 9. Germline CDR1 reads DFQATT; CDR2 reads SNEGSKA (reference sequence). As DNA, the CDR3 is TGCAGTGCTAACGTCCAGCGGGGAGGTGAGCAGTTCTTA. This sequence encodes CSANVQRGGEQFL.

V gene TRBV28 combines with J gene TRBJ1-4, with 7 bases matching TRBD1. With V trimmed by 3 bases and J by 3 bases, 7 bases remained unmatched. The CDR3 consists of 16 residues. The germline V gene encodes CDR1 MDHEN and CDR2 SYDVKM. This CDR3 reads CASSLEGARANEKLFF. CDR3 nucleotides: TGTGCCAGCAGTTTGGAGGGGGCGAGGGCTAATGAAAAACTGTTTTTT.

This clonotype was recorded a few times. This rearrangement joins TRBV20-1 to TRBJ2-3, with D perhaps given as TRBD1 or TRBD2 (5 bases each). V lost 2 bases, J lost 0 bases, and 9 bases lay in between. The CDR3 consists of 14 residues. Germline values: CDR1 DFQATT, CDR2 SNEGSKA (reference sequence). CDR3 sequence: CSARSGASTDTQYF. CDR3 in DNA: TGCAGTGCTAGATCCGGGGCTAGCACAGATACGCAGTATTTT.

This clonotype was found a few times. V is TRBV7-7 and J is TRBJ2-3; either TRBD1 or TRBD2 may fit D (5 bases each). V gave up 0 bases and J gave up 2 bases, with 9 bases separating them. This CDR3 is built from 15 residues. CDR1 SSHAT and CDR2 FNYEAQ come from the germline V gene (reference sequence). The CDR3 sequence is CASSLALGDTDTQYF. CDR3 nucleotide sequence: TGTGCCAGCAGCTTAGCGTTGGGGGACACAGATACGCAGTATTTT.

The chain is built from TRBV18 and TRBJ1-1; no clear D. CDR3 length: 14 amino acids. Germline CDR1 and CDR2: KGHSH and LQKENI. V dropped 1 base and J dropped 6 bases, with 12 bases sitting between them. CDR3 region: CASSPQDGFSEAFF. In nucleotides, the CDR3 is TGTGCCAGCTCACCACAGGATGGGTTTTCTGAAGCTTTCTTT.

Ten or more counts support this clonotype. The rearrangement uses TRBV12-3 or TRBV12-4 and TRBJ1-3; D call uncertain. The V and J ends lost 6 bases and 7 bases respectively, with 10 bases between them. This CDR3 is 12 amino acids long. The CDR3 loop is CASREASNTIYF. The DNA of the CDR3 is TGTGCCAGCAGGGAAGCTTCCAACACCATATATTTT.

In this sample, this clonotype turned up many times. The V and J genes are TRBV11-2 and TRBJ1-1; a possible D gene is TRBD1 (5 bases). The CDR3 consists of 15 residues. The V end was cut by 4 bases, the J end by 1 base, with 13 bases between. Germline V gene sequence: CDR1 SGHAT, CDR2 FQNNGV. CDR3 nucleotide sequence: TGTGCCAGCAGCTGGGGGTTCATACCGAACACTGAAGCTTTCTTT. Translating gives CASSWGFIPNTEAFF.

The chain combines TRBV7-2 with TRBJ1-5, with unresolved D. V lost 1 base, J lost 1 base, and 11 bases lay in between. CDR1 is SGHTA, CDR2 FQGNSA, per germline. The CDR3 extends over 16 amino acids. This CDR3 is CASSLGELLSNQPQHF. CDR3 DNA: TGTGCCAGCAGCTTAGGGGAGCTTTTGAGCAATCAGCCCCAGCATTTT.

This clonotype was recorded many times. The CDR3 sequence: CASSLGAGLSYEQYF. Written as DNA, the CDR3 is TGTGCCAGCAGCTTAGGGGCGGGACTTAGCTACGAGCAGTACTTC. The J gene is TRBJ2-7, the V gene TRBV7-6, with D possibly TRBD2 on 6 matching bases. Germline CDR1 is SGHVS and CDR2 is FNYEAQ. CDR3 length: 15 amino acids. The V end was cut by 1 base, the J end by 3 bases, with 13 bases between.

Turning to this clonotype: A much larger clone sits a single nucleotide away, making a read error possible. The V gene is TRBV4-1, the J gene TRBJ1-4; a weak D match, TRBD1 (5 bases). Per germline, CDR1 MGHRA and CDR2 YSYEKL. The CDR3 spans 16 residues. The CDR3 spells CDSSQDSGGENEKLFF. The CDR3 bases are TGCGACAGCAGCCAAGATTCAGGAGGGGAGAATGAAAAACTGTTTTTT.

This clonotype was recorded only once. The chain couples TRBV6-1 to TRBJ2-1; 8 nucleotides match TRBD1. V dropped 6 bases and J dropped 7; count of bases not matched to a gene: 11. The CDR3 has 15 amino acids. Germline assignment: CDR1 MNHNS and CDR2 SASEGT. The CDR3 DNA reads TGTGCCAGCAGAGAAACAGGGGGGCCCCGGAATGAGCAGTTCTTC. Encoded protein: CASRETGGPRNEQFF.

The gene calls are TRBV11-2 and TRBJ2-1, with a tentative D call TRBD2 (5 bases). Deletions cut 6 bases from V and 0 bases from J, with 18 bases between. The CDR3 length is 17 residues. Germline CDR1 SGHAT, CDR2 FQNNGV. CDR3 residues: CASRSSRRTVSYNEQFF. The CDR3 DNA follows: TGTGCCAGCAGATCGAGTCGGAGGACTGTCTCCTACAATGAGCAGTTCTTC.